The 8 T cell receptor beta chains given below trace back to one sample, sequenced in a study of early T cells in non-severe SARS-CoV-2 infection. One entry per CDR3 protein, called by TCRdb with MiXCR from the 5' RACE reads. The sample has about 50,000 distinct CDR3 sequences; approximately 8% are singletons. What was sequenced was whole blood. Receptors were obtained from an adult who was a healthcare worker with PCR-confirmed SARS-CoV-2 infection or an uninfected control (not recorded which).

In its sample, this clonotype was seen a few times. This chain joins TRBV13 and TRBJ2-1; the match to TRBD2 covers 12 bases. V gave up 8 bases and J gave up 6 bases; unmatched junction bases: 11. The V gene's germline CDR1 is PRHDT and CDR2 FYEKMQ (reference sequence). The length of the CDR3 is 16 residues. Written as DNA, the CDR3 is TGTGCCAGCCACCCCAGAGCTAGCGGGAGGGCCAATGAGCAGTTCTTC. Amino acids: CASHPRASGRANEQFF. The full variable domain, rest sourced from reference TRBV13 and TRBJ2-1, is AAGVIQSPRHLIKEKRETATLKCYPIPRHDTVYWYQQGPGQDPQFLISFYEKMQSDKGSIPDRFSAQQFSDYHSELNMSSLELGDSALYFCASHPRASGRANEQFFGPGTRLTVL.

This clonotype turned up a few times. This chain uses TRBV6-1 with TRBJ1-1; D possibly corresponds to TRBD1 (6 bases). In germline, CDR1 is MNHNS, CDR2 SASEGT. Trimming removed 8 bases from V and 5 bases from J, with 18 bases in between. The CDR3 sequence is 14 residues long. This chain's CDR3 is CASWRGQGKTEAFF. CDR3 coding DNA: TGTGCCAGCTGGCGGGGGCAGGGAAAGACTGAAGCTTTCTTT.

The V gene is TRBV10-3, the J gene TRBJ2-7, with a weak D call TRBD1 (6 bases). The CDR3 has 14 residues. Germline V gives CDR1 ENHRY, CDR2 SYGVKD. With 2 bases removed from V and 9 bases from J, the gap between germline ends came to 17 bases. CDR3 in amino acids: CAISEQHSQGGQYF. In DNA form, the CDR3 reads TGTGCCATCAGTGAGCAACACAGCCAAGGGGGGCAGTACTTC.

The chain has TRBV7-6 and TRBJ2-7; D is possibly TRBD2 (5 bases). Trimming shortened V by 5 bases and J by 0 bases, and 14 bases separated the two germline ends. Germline V CDR1 and CDR2: SGHVS, FNYEAQ. This CDR3 is 15 amino acids long. Here the CDR3 reads CASSAGLLSSYEQYF. As DNA, the CDR3 is TGTGCCAGCAGCGCCGGACTCCTGAGCTCCTACGAGCAGTACTTC.

This clonotype has at least ten counts. The chain uses TRBV11-2 and TRBJ2-1; the match to TRBD2 covers 7 bases. Germline V CDR1 and CDR2: SGHAT, FQNNGV. The length of the CDR3 is 13 residues. V dropped 1 base and J dropped 8; count of bases not matched to a gene: 2. The chain's CDR3 is CASSLAGGHEQFF. The CDR3 DNA reads TGTGCCAGCAGCTTAGCGGGGGGTCATGAGCAGTTCTTC. The complete variable domain, with remaining parts taken from reference TRBV11-2 and TRBJ2-1, reads EAGVAQSPRYKIIEKRQSVAFWCNPISGHATLYWYQQILGQGPKLLIQFQNNGVVDDSQLPKDRFSAERLKGVDSTLKIQPAKLEDSAVYLCASSLAGGHEQFFGPGTRLTVL.

CDR3 sequence (DNA): TGTGCCAGCAGTCCACTAGCGGGGGGCCTCCACAATGAGCAGTTCTTC. It codes for CASSPLAGGLHNEQFF. The chain is built from TRBV27 and TRBJ2-1; 12 nucleotides match TRBD2. CDR1 is MNHEY, CDR2 SMNVEV, per germline (reference sequence). Germline trimming cut 5 bases from V and 5 bases from J; bases unmatched to any gene: 7. This CDR3 spans 16 amino acids.

A word on this clonotype: A read error is possible here, since a much larger clone lies one base away. The chain joins TRBV12-3 or TRBV12-4 to TRBJ2-1, with TRBD2 as a possible D gene (5 bases). The CDR3 loop spans 15 amino acids. V was trimmed by 4 bases and J by 0 bases, leaving 10 bases between them. CDR3 DNA: TGTGCCAGCAGTTCAGCGGCAAGCTCCTACAATGAGCAGTTCTTC. This encodes CASSSAASSYNEQFF.

A few counts support this clonotype. The CDR3 is CASRADHTGELFF. The CDR3 DNA reads as TGTGCCAGCAGGGCAGATCACACCGGGGAGCTGTTTTTT. The chain links TRBV12-3 or TRBV12-4 to TRBJ2-2; D unresolved. This CDR3 has 13 residues. V lost 6 bases and J lost 3, with 8 bases in between.